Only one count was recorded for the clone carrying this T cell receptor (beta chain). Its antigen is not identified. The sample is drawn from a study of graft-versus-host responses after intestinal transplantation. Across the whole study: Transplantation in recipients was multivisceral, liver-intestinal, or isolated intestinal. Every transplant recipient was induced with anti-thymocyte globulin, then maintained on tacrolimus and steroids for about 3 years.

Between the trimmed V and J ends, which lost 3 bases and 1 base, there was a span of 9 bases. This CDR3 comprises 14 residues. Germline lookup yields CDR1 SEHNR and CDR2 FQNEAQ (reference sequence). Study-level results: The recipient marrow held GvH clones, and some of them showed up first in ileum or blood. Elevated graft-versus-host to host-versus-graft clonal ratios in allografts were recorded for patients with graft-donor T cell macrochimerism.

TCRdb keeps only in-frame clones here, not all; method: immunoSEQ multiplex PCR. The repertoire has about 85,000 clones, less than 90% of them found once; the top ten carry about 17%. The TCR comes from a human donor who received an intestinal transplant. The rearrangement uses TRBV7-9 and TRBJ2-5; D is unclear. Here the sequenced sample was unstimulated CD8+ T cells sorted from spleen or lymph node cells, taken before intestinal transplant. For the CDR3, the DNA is TGTGCCAGCAGCTTTTGGGCGGCCCAAGAGACCCAGTACTTC. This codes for CASSFWAAQETQYF.